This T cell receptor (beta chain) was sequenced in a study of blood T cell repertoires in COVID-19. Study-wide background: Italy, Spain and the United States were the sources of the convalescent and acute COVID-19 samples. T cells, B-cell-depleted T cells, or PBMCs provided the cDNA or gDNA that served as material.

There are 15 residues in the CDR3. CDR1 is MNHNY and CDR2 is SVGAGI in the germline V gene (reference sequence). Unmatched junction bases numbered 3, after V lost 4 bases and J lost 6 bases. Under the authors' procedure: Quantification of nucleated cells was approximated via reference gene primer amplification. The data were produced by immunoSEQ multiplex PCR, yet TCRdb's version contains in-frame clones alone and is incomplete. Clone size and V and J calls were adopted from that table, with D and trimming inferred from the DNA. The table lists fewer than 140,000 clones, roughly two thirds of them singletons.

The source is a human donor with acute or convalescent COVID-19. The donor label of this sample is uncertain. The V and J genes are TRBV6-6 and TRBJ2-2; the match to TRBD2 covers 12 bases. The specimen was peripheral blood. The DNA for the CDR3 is TGTGCCAGCAGTTCTAGCGGGGGGGAGCCCGGGGAGCTGTTTTTT. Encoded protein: CASSSSGGEPGELFF.